In its sample, the clone carrying this TCR beta chain was seen once. Its cognate antigen is unknown. The CDR3 loop spans 13 amino acids. Per germline, CDR1 SQVTM and CDR2 ANQGSEA. V shed 6 bases and J shed 2 bases, with 13 bases lying between them. RNA was extracted with the RNeasy kit, and a quantity of roughly 0.5 to 1 ug was reverse transcribed using random hexamers. Multiplex immunoSEQ PCR targeted 54 Vbeta and 13 Jbeta TCR beta segments. One entry per CDR3 protein, called by TCRdb with MiXCR from the immunoSEQ multiplex PCR reads. The repertoire has tens of thousands of distinct CDR3 sequences, 93% of them found once; the top ten carry around 0.15%. The data derive from a study of CD8 T cells in Susac syndrome. The sequenced target, TCR beta, came from blood CD8+ and CD4+ T cells. The authors negatively isolated CD8+ and CD4+ T cells and FACS-enriched TEMRA cells. The study, taken as a whole, reports: As the study acknowledged, the number of individuals who were part of its TCR sequencing and HLA analysis was relatively small.

The clonotype originates from a human donor with Susac syndrome. V is TRBV29-1 and J is TRBJ1-1; a weak D match, TRBD1 (5 bases). What was sequenced was CD4+ T cells from PBMCs. In DNA form, the CDR3 reads TGCAGCGTAGACCGGGGGGGAAACACTGAAGCTTTCTTT. Protein: CSVDRGGNTEAFF.